The 4 T cell receptor beta chains reported below all come from one sample, sequenced in a study of T-cell memory formation after mild COVID-19. In TCRdb, the 5' RACE reads were re-called with MiXCR into one record per CDR3 protein. The data hold over 300,000 distinct CDR3 sequences, with about 20% observed a single time. The sequenced sample consisted of PBMCs or a T cell subset sorted from them (not recorded which). The receptor set was obtained from a man aged 18-30 years who had mild COVID-19 (a few samples of this study predate the infection). Cell type and time point are not known.

V and J are TRBV7-2 and TRBJ2-2, with D tentatively TRBD2 (5 bases). This CDR3 is built from 15 residues. The V end lost 3 bases, the J end lost 4 bases, and 12 bases lay between the germline ends. The V gene's germline CDR1 is SGHTA and CDR2 FQGNSA. The CDR3 is CASSFTGWSTGELFF. The CDR3 nucleotides read TGTGCCAGCAGCTTTACGGGGTGGAGCACCGGGGAGCTGTTTTTT.

This chain uses TRBV7-9 with TRBJ2-7; no firm D call. This CDR3 has 14 residues. V was shortened by 4 bases and J by 3 bases, with 13 bases between the two germline ends. Germline CDR1 reads SEHNR; CDR2 reads FQNEAQ (reference sequence). CDR3: CASSSLVPGYEQYF. CDR3 coding DNA: TGTGCCAGCAGCTCCTTAGTCCCCGGCTACGAGCAGTACTTC. The entire variable domain, with the rest obtained from reference TRBV7-9 and TRBJ2-7, is as follows: DTGVSQNPRHKITKRGQNVTFRCDPISEHNRLYWYRQTLGQGPEFLTYFQNEAQLEKSRLLSDRFSAERPKGSFSTLEIQRTEQGDSAMYLCASSSLVPGYEQYFGPGTRLTVT.

Only a few counts were recorded for this clonotype. In nucleotides, the CDR3 is TGTGCCAGCAGTTTGAGTACCGGACAGCCTTTCTTT. This encodes CASSLSTGQPFF. The chain combines TRBV12-3 or TRBV12-4 with TRBJ1-1; perhaps TRBD1 as D (6 bases). The CDR3 covers 12 residues. V gave up 3 bases and J gave up 12 bases, with 14 bases separating them.

The V and J genes are TRBV19 and TRBJ2-1; TRBD2 aligns across 10 bases. CDR1 and CDR2 from the germline V gene are LNHDA and SQIVND (reference sequence). V lost 5 bases and J lost 3; bases outside the gene matches: 4. The CDR3 spans 15 residues. CDR3 sequence reads: CASSRSGGDYNEQFF. CDR3 in DNA: TGTGCCAGTAGTCGCAGCGGGGGGGACTACAATGAGCAGTTCTTC.